This T cell receptor beta chain was retrieved from a study of beta chain features in type 1 diabetes. Trimming shortened V by 1 base and J by 7 bases, and 5 bases separated the two germline ends. From germline, CDR1 is SGHVS and CDR2 FNYEAQ. This CDR3 has 13 residues. Study-level results: Moderate yet significant TCRB CDR3 shortening was seen in Type 1 diabetes patients in all four CD4+ subsets.

A remark on this clone: Its antigen is unknown.

The isolated RNA, all of it, was reverse transcribed, so expressed TCRB transcripts were what got sequenced. TCRdb keeps only in-frame clones here, not all; method: immunoSEQ multiplex PCR. The data show roughly 370,000 clones, with roughly 14% seen just once and less than 0.04% held by the top ten. The sample consisted of naive CD4+ T cells from blood. This clonotype was obtained from a man aged 30 to 45 in good health. The chain uses TRBV7-6 and TRBJ1-6; D not resolved. In nucleotides, the CDR3 is TGTGCCAGCAGCTTAGTCGGGAATTCACCCCTCCACTTT. Translation gives CASSLVGNSPLHF. The entire variable domain, with the rest obtained from reference TRBV7-6 and TRBJ1-6, is as follows: GAGVSQSPRYKVTKRGQDVALRCDPISGHVSLYWYRQALGQGPEFLTYFNYEAQQDKSGLPNDRFSAERPEGSISTLTIQRTEQRDSAMYRCASSLVGNSPLHFGNGTRLTVT.